This is a list of T cell receptor beta chains from one sample in a study of T cell changes during pregnancy in multiple sclerosis. Some clones are missing from TCRdb's copy, which holds only in-frame ones; the method was immunoSEQ multiplex PCR. The repertoire holds 45,000 to 65,000 clones, with around 94% as singletons. Material: CD8+ T cells from peripheral blood mononuclear cells, obtained in the third trimester of pregnancy. These receptors were collected from a female donor with multiple sclerosis, enrolled in a pregnancy study. Each CDR3 is given with its conserved first and last residue. A D gene is named only where the DNA matches it firmly. Where a row states a size, it is once, few, many or the class of an expanded clone; other rows omit it.

TRBJ2-3	TRBV27	TRBD1	.	TGTGCCAGCAGTTCCGACCGGACAGGGAGGAGCACAGATACGCAGTATTTT	CASSSDRTGRSTDTQYF
TRBJ2-1	TRBV28	.	.	TGTGCCAGCAGTAGTGGGGGGACAGCTAACAATGAGCAGTTCTTC	CASSSGGTANNEQFF
TRBJ2-7	TRBV2	.	.	TGTGCCAGCTCCCCGTTGACAGGCGACTACGAGCAGTACTTC	CASSPLTGDYEQYF
TRBJ1-3	TRBV5-1	TRBD1	once	TGCGCCAGCAGCTTGGAGGGACAGGGCGGAAACACCATATATTTT	CASSLEGQGGNTIYF
TRBJ2-7	TRBV6-1	TRBD2	.	TGTGCCAGCAGTGAAGGGACCGGGACTAGTGGGTACGAGCAGTACTTC	CASSEGTGTSGYEQYF
TRBJ2-7	TRBV5-4	TRBD1	once	TGTGCCAGCAGCGCAGGGGGCTACGAGCAGTACTTC	CASSAGGYEQYF
TRBJ1-1	TRBV7-9	.	.	TGTGCCAGCAGCTTTGGGCACACTGAAGCTTTCTTT	CASSFGHTEAFF
TRBJ2-5	TRBV5-4	.	.	TGTGCCAGCAGCCTGATAGCAGTCCAAGAGACCCAGTACTTC	CASSLIAVQETQYF
TRBJ2-1	TRBV27	TRBD2	.	TGTGCCAGCAGTTTAGGGGGAGGGCCGTACAATGAGCAGTTCTTC	CASSLGGGPYNEQFF
TRBJ1-2	TRBV5-8	TRBD1	.	TGTGCCAGCAGCGTCCGGGACAGGGGAGGCTATGGCTACACCTTC	CASSVRDRGGYGYTF
TRBJ2-2	TRBV29-1	.	.	TGCAGCGTTGAACTAGCTTTAACAGGGGAGCTGTTTTTT	CSVELALTGELFF
TRBJ2-1	TRBV5-5	TRBD2	.	TGTGCCAGCAGCCTGGGACTAGCGGGACCTTGCTCCTACAATGAGCAGTTCTTC	CASSLGLAGPCSYNEQFF
TRBJ2-3	TRBV19	.	.	TGTGCCAGTAGAGGCGGTACTAGCACAGATACGCAGTATTTT	CASRGGTSTDTQYF
TRBJ2-7	TRBV4-3	TRBD1	.	TGCGCCAGCAGCCAAGCACGGACAGGCGCCTCCTACGAGCAGTACTTC	CASSQARTGASYEQYF
TRBJ2-7	TRBV9	TRBD1	.	TGTGCCAGCAGCCGGGGTCCGGGACAGGGATACGAGCAGTACTTC	CASSRGPGQGYEQYF